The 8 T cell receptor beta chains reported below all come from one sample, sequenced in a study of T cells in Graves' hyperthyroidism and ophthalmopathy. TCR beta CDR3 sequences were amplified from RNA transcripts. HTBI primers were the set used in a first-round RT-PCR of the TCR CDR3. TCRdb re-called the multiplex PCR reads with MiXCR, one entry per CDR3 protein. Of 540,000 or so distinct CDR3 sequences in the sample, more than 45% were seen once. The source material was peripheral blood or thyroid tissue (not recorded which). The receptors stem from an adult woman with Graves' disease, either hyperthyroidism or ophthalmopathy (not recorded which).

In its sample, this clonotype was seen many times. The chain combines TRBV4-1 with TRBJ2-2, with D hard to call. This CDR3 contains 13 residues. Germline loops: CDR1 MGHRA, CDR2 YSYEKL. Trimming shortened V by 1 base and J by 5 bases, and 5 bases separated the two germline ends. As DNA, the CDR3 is TGCGCCAGCAGCCAAGCTAGAACCGGGGAGCTGTTTTTT. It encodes CASSQARTGELFF.

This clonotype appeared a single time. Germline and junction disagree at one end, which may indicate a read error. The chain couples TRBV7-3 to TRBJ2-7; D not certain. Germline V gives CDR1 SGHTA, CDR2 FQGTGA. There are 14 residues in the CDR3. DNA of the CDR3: TGCGCCAGCAGCTTGGAAGGGTCAGCCTACGAGCAGTACTTC. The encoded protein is CASSLEGSAYEQYF.

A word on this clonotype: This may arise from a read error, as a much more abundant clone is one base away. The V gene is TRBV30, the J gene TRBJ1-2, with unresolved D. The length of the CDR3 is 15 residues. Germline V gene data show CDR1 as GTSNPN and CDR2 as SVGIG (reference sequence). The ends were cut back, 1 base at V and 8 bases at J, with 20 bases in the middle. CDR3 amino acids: CAWSALVLKAKGYTF. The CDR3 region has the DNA TGTGCCTGGAGTGCTCTGGTCCTTAAGGCGAAAGGCTACACCTTC. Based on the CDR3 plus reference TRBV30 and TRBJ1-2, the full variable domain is SQTIHQWPATLVQPVGSPLSLECTVEGTSNPNLYWYRQAAGRGLQLLFYSVGIGQISSEVPQNLSASRPQDRQFILSSKKLLLSDSGFYLCAWSALVLKAKGYTFGSGTRLTVV.

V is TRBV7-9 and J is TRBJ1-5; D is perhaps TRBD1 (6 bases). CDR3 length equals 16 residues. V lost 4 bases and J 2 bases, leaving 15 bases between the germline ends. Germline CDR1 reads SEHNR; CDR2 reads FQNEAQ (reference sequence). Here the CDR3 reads CASSSSGAGGNQPQHF. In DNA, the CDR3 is TGTGCCAGCAGCTCCTCAGGGGCAGGGGGCAATCAGCCCCAGCATTTT.

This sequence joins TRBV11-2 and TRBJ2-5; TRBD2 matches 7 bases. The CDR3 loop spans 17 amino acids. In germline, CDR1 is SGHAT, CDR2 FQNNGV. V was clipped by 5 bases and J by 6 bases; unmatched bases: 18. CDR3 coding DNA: TGTGCCAGCAGCCCCGCAAACCTGTGGGAGGGGTGGCAGACCCAGTACTTC. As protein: CASSPANLWEGWQTQYF.

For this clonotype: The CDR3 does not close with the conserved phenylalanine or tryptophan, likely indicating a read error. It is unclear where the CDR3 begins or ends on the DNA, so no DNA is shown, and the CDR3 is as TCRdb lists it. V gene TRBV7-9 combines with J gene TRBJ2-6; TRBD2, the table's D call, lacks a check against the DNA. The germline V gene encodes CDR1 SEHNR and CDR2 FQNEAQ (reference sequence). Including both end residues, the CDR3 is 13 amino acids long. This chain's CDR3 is CASSLWGEGSLNT.

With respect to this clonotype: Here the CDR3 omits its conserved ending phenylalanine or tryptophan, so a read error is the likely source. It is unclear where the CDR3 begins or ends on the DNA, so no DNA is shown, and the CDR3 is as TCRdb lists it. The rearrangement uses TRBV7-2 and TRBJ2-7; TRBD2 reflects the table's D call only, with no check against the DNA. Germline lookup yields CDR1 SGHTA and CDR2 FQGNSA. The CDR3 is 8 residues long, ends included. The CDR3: CASIPTTS.

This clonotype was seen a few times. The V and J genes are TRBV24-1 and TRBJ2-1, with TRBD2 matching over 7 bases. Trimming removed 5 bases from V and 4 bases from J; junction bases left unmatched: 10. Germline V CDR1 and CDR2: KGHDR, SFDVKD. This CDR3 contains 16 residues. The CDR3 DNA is TGTGCCACCAGTGCCAAGGGACTAAGAGGATACAATGAGCAGTTCTTC. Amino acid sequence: CATSAKGLRGYNEQFF.